This entry concerns a single TCR beta chain. Its antigen remains unidentified. This specimen belongs to a study of cytotoxic CD8 clonotypes in ibrutinib-treated CLL. Study summary: The study included some 10 relapsed/refractory and fewer than 16 treatment-naive patients; approximately 17 had IGHV unmutated disease. Response sampling occurred after a median about 12 months of treatment (range 6 to 36).

Per the germline V gene, CDR1 is SGHNT and CDR2 is YYREEE (reference sequence). Trimming left V 4 bases short and J 6 bases short, with 13 bases between. The CDR3 has 14 residues. Measured with immunoSEQ multiplex PCR; TCRdb has only the in-frame clones, and not every one. Of 75,000 to 80,000 clones listed, 83% were seen once; the top ten hold approximately 35%. General study points: Clonality increased at ibrutinib response, then returned toward baseline at progression.

V usage is TRBV5-4 and J usage is TRBJ2-2; D uncertain. This receptor was identified in a human donor with chronic lymphocytic leukemia. Sample: PBMCs, taken after 24 months of ibrutinib treatment. The CDR3 coding sequence is TGTGCCAGCAGCCCTATTGATGGGTCCGGGGAGCTGTTTTTT. It is translated as CASSPIDGSGELFF.